This TCR beta chain appears in the sequencing data of a study of blood T cell repertoires in COVID-19. Study overall: There were acute and convalescent COVID-19 samples, and they came from the United States, Italy and Spain. T cells, B-cell-depleted T cells, or PBMCs supplied cDNA or gDNA.

In the source study's methods: Amplification of reference gene primers provided the estimated nucleated cell counts. Only in-frame clones appear in the TCRdb table, and some are missing; sequencing was by immunoSEQ multiplex PCR. The V and J calls and clone size are taken from that table; D and trimming were inferred from the DNA. This sample has around 100,000 clones, with 84% found just once. The CDR3 is 15 amino acids. From germline, CDR1 is MDHEN and CDR2 SYDVKM. J lost 6 bases, V lost 5 bases, and 9 bases had no gene match. This clone was seen just once. Sequenced sample: peripheral blood. This chain uses TRBV28 with TRBJ1-5; 8 nucleotides match TRBD1. This receptor was taken from a man between 60 and 75 years old with acute or convalescent COVID-19. CDR3 region: CASSAGQGGFQPQHF. CDR3 nucleotides: TGTGCCAGCAGTGCCGGACAGGGCGGTTTTCAGCCCCAGCATTTT.